The 14 T cell receptor beta chains presented below share a single source sample, sequenced in a study of response to subunit inactivated influenza vaccine. TCRdb reanalysed the RT-PCR reads using MiXCR and keeps one entry per CDR3 protein. The data show 860,000 or so distinct CDR3 sequences, 20% to 25% seen once. The sample consisted of PBMCs from blood, taken approximately 5 days after vaccination. These receptors came from a man aged 50-60 years who received an inactivated influenza vaccine.

The chain uses TRBV5-1 and TRBJ1-1; 7 nucleotides agree with TRBD1. The CDR3 length is 14 residues. The V segment lost 5 bases and the J segment 5 bases; nucleotides outside the gene matches: 9. Germline V gives CDR1 SGHRS, CDR2 YFSETQ. The CDR3 region has the DNA TGCGCCAGCAGTGACAGGGATCGATGGACTGAAGCTTTCTTT. This sequence encodes CASSDRDRWTEAFF.

This clonotype appeared many times. The chain carries TRBV29-1 and TRBJ2-2, with 7 bases matching TRBD1. The CDR3 sequence is 14 residues long. Germline CDR1 is SQVTM and CDR2 is ANQGSEA. V shed 2 bases and J 7 bases; nucleotides not matched to a gene: 7. The CDR3 is CSVEQGVGNGELFF. Written as DNA, the CDR3 is TGCAGCGTTGAACAGGGGGTAGGGAACGGGGAGCTGTTTTTT.

This clonotype occurred a few times. The chain joins TRBV24-1 to TRBJ2-1, with 7 bases identical to TRBD2. The germline gives CDR1 KGHDR, CDR2 SFDVKD. The CDR3 extends over 18 amino acids. Trimming at V came to 3 bases and at J to 0 bases, leaving 10 bases not matched to a gene. The CDR3 reads CATSDIAASGSSYNEQFF. DNA for the CDR3: TGTGCCACCAGTGATATTGCGGCTAGCGGTAGCTCCTACAATGAGCAGTTCTTC.

This clonotype was seen more than once but under ten times. This chain uses TRBV6-1 with TRBJ2-7; 8 bases are shared with TRBD2. V dropped 5 bases and J dropped 6; count of bases not matched to a gene: 15. The germline gives CDR1 MNHNS, CDR2 SASEGT. The CDR3 has 16 amino acids. The chain's CDR3 is CASSPHLWSGSAEQYF. The CDR3 region has the DNA TGTGCCAGCAGTCCTCATCTGTGGAGCGGGAGCGCCGAGCAGTACTTC.

This clonotype was seen a handful of times. The chain employs TRBV20-1 and TRBJ2-3; 11 bases match TRBD2. The germline V gene has CDR1 DFQATT and CDR2 SNEGSKA (reference sequence). V lost 5 bases, J lost 7 bases, and 5 bases stayed unmatched. CDR3 length equals 13 residues. The CDR3 reads CSALTSGEYTQYF. As DNA, the CDR3 is TGCAGTGCTTTGACTAGCGGGGAATATACGCAGTATTTT.

This clonotype was seen more than once but under ten times. The rearrangement joins TRBV6-4 to TRBJ2-2; no clear D. V lost 3 bases and J lost 6, with 11 bases in between. CDR1 is MRHNA and CDR2 is SNTAGT in the germline V gene. The CDR3 has 14 residues. The CDR3 nucleotides read TGTGCCAGCAGTGAAGGCTCCTCTGCCGGGGAGCTGTTTTTT. It is translated as CASSEGSSAGELFF.

The rearrangement links TRBV7-2 to TRBJ1-5; D gene unclear. Germline V gives CDR1 SGHTA, CDR2 FQGNSA. V was cut by 5 bases and J by 0 bases, with 11 bases left in between. CDR3 length equals 15 residues. CDR3 protein: CASSLDTYSNQPQHF. The CDR3 bases are TGTGCCAGCAGCCTCGACACCTATAGCAATCAGCCCCAGCATTTT.

The chain recombines TRBV27 with TRBJ2-2; D is unresolved. The CDR3 is 15 amino acids. Trimming left V 0 bases short and J 2 bases short, with 7 bases between. Germline V gives CDR1 MNHEY, CDR2 SMNVEV (reference sequence). CDR3 residues: CASSLSVANTGELFF. Here the CDR3 DNA reads TGTGCCAGCAGTTTATCGGTGGCCAACACCGGGGAGCTGTTTTTT.

This clonotype was recorded a few times. The rearrangement joins TRBV5-1 to TRBJ2-5; 8 nucleotides match TRBD1. This CDR3 has 15 residues. Germline values: CDR1 SGHRS, CDR2 YFSETQ. The V and J ends lost 3 bases and 5 bases, in that order; junction bases with no gene match: 9. In nucleotides, the CDR3 is TGCGCCAGCAGCTATGGCAGGGGGCGTGCGGAGACCCAGTACTTC. It yields the protein CASSYGRGRAETQYF.

This chain links TRBV24-1 with TRBJ2-3, with 7 bases identical to TRBD2. The trim removed 4 bases at V and 0 bases at J, leaving 0 bases unmatched. Germline V gene sequence: CDR1 KGHDR, CDR2 SFDVKD. This CDR3 has 14 residues. The CDR3 here is CATSEGGSTDTQYF. Here the CDR3 DNA reads TGTGCCACCAGTGAGGGGGGGAGCACAGATACGCAGTATTTT.

The table lists this clonotype with a few counts. The chain couples TRBV20-1 to TRBJ2-3, with 10 bases that match TRBD2. The CDR3 length is 14 residues. The germline gives CDR1 DFQATT, CDR2 SNEGSKA (reference sequence). Trimming cost V 5 bases and J 3 bases; bases outside gene matches: 5. The CDR3 protein is CSADGLADTDTQYF. The DNA for the CDR3 is TGCAGTGCTGACGGACTAGCGGATACAGATACGCAGTATTTT.

The rearrangement joins TRBV3-1 to TRBJ2-2; 15 nucleotides match TRBD2. The V and J ends lost 5 bases and 8 bases, in that order; junction bases with no gene match: 6. This CDR3 spans 16 amino acids. Germline V lookup: CDR1 LGHDT, CDR2 YNNKEL (reference sequence). Here the CDR3 DNA reads TGTGCCAGCAGCAGAGGACTAGCGGGAGGGCTGGGGGAGCTGTTTTTT. As protein: CASSRGLAGGLGELFF.

V and J are TRBV6-2 or TRBV6-3 and TRBJ2-3; D may be TRBD1 or TRBD2 (5 bases each). The CDR3 has 14 residues. Germline CDR1 reads MNHEY; CDR2 reads SVGEGT. Trimming took off 5 bases at V and 5 bases at J, with 14 bases between the two ends. In DNA form, the CDR3 reads TGTGCCAGCAGTCACCGGGACGGTAGAGATACGCAGTATTTT. This gives the protein CASSHRDGRDTQYF.

This clonotype was observed at least ten times. The V gene is TRBV7-8, the J gene TRBJ2-7; D not certain. Germline CDR1 and CDR2: SGHVS and FQNEAQ. The CDR3 is made up of 14 amino acids. The V and J ends lost 2 bases and 3 bases respectively, with 11 bases between them. The CDR3 loop reads CASSLSPGNYEQYF. The CDR3 DNA is TGTGCCAGCAGCTTAAGTCCAGGCAACTACGAGCAGTACTTC.